Given below is one TCR beta chain in context. The sample comes from a study of blood T cell repertoires in COVID-19. Study context: Samples of COVID-19 (acute and convalescent) were obtained from the United States, Italy and Spain. Sources were T cells, B-cell-depleted T cells, or PBMCs; the material itself was cDNA or gDNA.

The CDR3 runs 18 residues. V dropped 5 bases and J dropped 3 bases, with 25 bases sitting between them. Germline V gene lookup returns CDR1 SGHNT and CDR2 YENEEA. As originally analysed: Nucleated cell number was recorded as an estimate derived from reference gene primer amplification. Method: immunoSEQ multiplex PCR; TCRdb's copy keeps in-frame clones and lacks some. V and J calls and clone size come straight from that table; D and trimming were deduced from the DNA. The sample comprises 40,000 or so clones, about nine tenths of which are singletons, and about a sixth rests with the top ten. Sequencing was done on a sample of peripheral blood. This chain links TRBV11-3 with TRBJ1-1; D unclear. This clonotype originated in a woman aged 25 to 45 in a cohort sampled during active COVID-19. CDR3 loop: CASSRMGQWDAEDTEAFF. CDR3 in DNA: TGTGCCAGCAGCCGCATGGGTCAGTGGGATGCGGAGGACACTGAAGCTTTCTTT.